The next 5 T cell receptor beta chains were all read from a single sample in a study of T cells in Graves' hyperthyroidism and ophthalmopathy. Regions amplified from RNA transcripts were the TCR beta CDR3 regions. A first-round RT-PCR of the TCR CDR3 used the HTBI primer set. TCRdb re-derived calls from the multiplex PCR reads in MiXCR, one entry per CDR3 protein. The sample records 95,000 to 110,000 distinct CDR3 sequences, 47% being singletons. Material for sequencing was blood. These receptors originate from a man in his forties or fifties with Graves' hyperthyroidism.

This clonotype was seen many times. The junction shows a germline mismatch at one end, possibly a read error. The chain joins TRBV7-7 to TRBJ2-1, with D maybe TRBD1 (5 bases). The CDR3 runs 14 residues. Per the germline V gene, CDR1 is SSHAT and CDR2 is FNYEAQ (reference sequence). CDR3 loop: CASSLGPGSNEQFF. CDR3 bases: TGTGCTAGCAGCTTAGGGCCAGGGTCCAATGAGCAGTTCTTC.

This clonotype was recorded many times. The chain carries TRBV4-1 and TRBJ1-1, with D perhaps TRBD1 (5 bases). Trimming removed 2 bases from V and 5 bases from J, with 9 bases in between. CDR3 length: 13 amino acids. The V gene's germline CDR1 is MGHRA and CDR2 YSYEKL. The CDR3 spells CASSQKGLTEAFF. As DNA, the CDR3 is TGCGCCAGCAGCCAAAAGGGGTTGACTGAAGCTTTCTTT.

This clonotype was seen ten or more times. The chain is built from TRBV14 and TRBJ1-1; D is unresolved. This CDR3 region has 17 residues. Germline lookup yields CDR1 SGHDN and CDR2 FVKESK. The ends were cut back, 0 bases at V and 2 bases at J, with 16 bases in the middle. This chain's CDR3 is CASSQDRGTVINTEAFF. For the CDR3, the DNA is TGTGCCAGCAGCCAAGATCGCGGAACAGTGATTAACACTGAAGCTTTCTTT.

On this clonotype itself: The junction and the germline gene differ at one end; a read error may be behind it. The chain combines TRBV7-6 with TRBJ2-3; 7 nucleotides line up with TRBD2. The CDR3 has 15 residues. Germline V gene data show CDR1 as SGHVS and CDR2 as FNYEAQ. The CDR3 nucleotides are TGTGCCAGCAGCTTCGAACTAGCGCGTGTAGATACGCGGTATTTT. The encoded protein is CASSFELARVDTRYF.

This clonotype was recorded only once. A read error may be the cause here, since a much bigger clone is one base away. The genes are TRBV12-3 or TRBV12-4 and TRBJ2-1, with 9 positions matching TRBD2. The length of the CDR3 is 15 residues. CDR3 sequence (DNA): TGTGCCAGCAGTTTATCAGCGGGAGGTTACAATGAGCGGTTCTTC. Residues: CASSLSAGGYNERFF.